The 2 T cell receptor beta chains reported below all come from one sample, sequenced in a study of beta chain features in type 1 diabetes. As every portion of the isolated RNA was reverse transcribed, the sequencing read expressed TCRB transcripts. Profiling relied on immunoSEQ multiplex PCR, and the TCRdb table lists in-frame clones only, not all of them. Here the sample spans fewer than 350,000 clones, about 7.8% being singletons. The specimen sequenced was central memory CD4+ T cells from blood. These receptors were collected from a woman between 18 and 30 years old in good health.

This chain joins TRBV18 and TRBJ2-7; D possibly matches TRBD1 or TRBD2 (5 bases each). The CDR3 length is 14 residues. The germline gives CDR1 KGHSH, CDR2 LQKENI. Trimming shortened V by 6 bases and J by 3 bases, and 15 bases separated the two germline ends. The CDR3 DNA is TGTGCCAGCTCTCGGGCCGGGACCCTCTACGAGCAGTACTTC. It specifies CASSRAGTLYEQYF.

This clone was seen repeatedly, ten times or more. CDR3 DNA: TGTGCCAGCTCACAGAATGAAAAACTGTTTTTT. Translation gives CASSQNEKLFF. The chain employs TRBV18 and TRBJ1-4; no clear D gene. Trimming stripped 4 bases from V and 5 bases from J, with 2 bases between. Germline values: CDR1 KGHSH, CDR2 LQKENI. The CDR3 has 11 amino acids.